One T cell receptor (beta chain) is described in this entry. The record originates from a study of T cell responses to AZD1222 COVID-19 vaccine. Some clones are missing from TCRdb's copy, which holds only in-frame ones; the method was immunoSEQ multiplex PCR. The repertoire holds over 70,000 clones, around 88% seen once, with about a tenth in the top ten. This clonotype originated in an adult in good health. The material sequenced was peripheral blood, taken on day 0 of MenACWY control vaccination.

CDR3 sequence: CASSPGQGADIQYF. CDR3 DNA sequence: TGTGCCAGCTCACCAGGGCAGGGGGCGGACATTCAGTACTTC. The chain couples TRBV18 to TRBJ2-4; 8 bases fit TRBD1. The CDR3 extends over 14 amino acids. Germline CDR1 and CDR2: KGHSH and LQKENI. V dropped 2 bases and J dropped 8; count of bases not matched to a gene: 5.